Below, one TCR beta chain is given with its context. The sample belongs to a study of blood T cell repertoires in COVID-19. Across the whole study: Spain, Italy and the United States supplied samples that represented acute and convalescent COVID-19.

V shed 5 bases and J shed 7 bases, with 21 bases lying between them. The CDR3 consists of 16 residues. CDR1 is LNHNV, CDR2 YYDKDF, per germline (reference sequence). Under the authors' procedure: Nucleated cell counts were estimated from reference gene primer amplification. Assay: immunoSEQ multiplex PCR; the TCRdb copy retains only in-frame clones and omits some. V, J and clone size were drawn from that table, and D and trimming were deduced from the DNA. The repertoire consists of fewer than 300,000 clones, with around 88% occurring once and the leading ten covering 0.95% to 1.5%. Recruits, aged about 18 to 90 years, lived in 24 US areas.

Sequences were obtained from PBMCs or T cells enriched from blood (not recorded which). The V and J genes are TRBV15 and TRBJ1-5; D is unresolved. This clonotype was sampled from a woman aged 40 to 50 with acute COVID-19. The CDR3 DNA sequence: TGTGCCACCAGCCCATCGAGGGAGCTGGGCTTGCAGCCCCAGCATTTT. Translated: CATSPSRELGLQPQHF.